Shown below are 16 T cell receptor beta chains from a single sample sequenced in a study of blood T cell repertoires in COVID-19. Some clones are missing from TCRdb's copy, which holds only in-frame ones; the method was immunoSEQ multiplex PCR. Of under 250,000 clones in the sample, about 86% were seen once. The sequenced sample was peripheral blood. The receptors come from an older man with acute or convalescent COVID-19.

This clone was observed a handful of times. The J gene is TRBJ1-6, the V gene TRBV9, with unresolved D. From germline, CDR1 is SGDLS and CDR2 YYNGEE. Between the trimmed V and J ends, which lost 5 bases and 6 bases, there was a span of 9 bases. This CDR3 has 13 residues. CDR3 sequence: CASSRGPNSPLHF. CDR3 bases: TGTGCCAGCAGTAGAGGTCCTAATTCACCCCTCCACTTT.

This chain links TRBV7-2 with TRBJ2-7, with 7 bases aligning to TRBD1. Germline assignment: CDR1 SGHTA and CDR2 FQGNSA. The CDR3 spans 18 residues. V lost 5 bases, J lost 2 bases, and 18 bases stayed unmatched. DNA of the CDR3: TGTGCCAGCAGCCTCCGGGACAGTACCCGTTTCGAAGCCTACGAGCAGTACTTC. This codes for CASSLRDSTRFEAYEQYF.

The rearrangement uses TRBV5-1 and TRBJ2-7; 9 bases are shared with TRBD1. Trimming at V came to 5 bases and at J to 3 bases, leaving 9 bases not matched to a gene. CDR3 size: 15 residues. Germline CDR1 and CDR2: SGHRS and YFSETQ. Here the CDR3 DNA reads TGCGCCAGCAGTCCGGGACAGGGTAAATACTACGAGCAGTACTTC. Translating gives CASSPGQGKYYEQYF. The full variable domain, rest sourced from reference TRBV5-1 and TRBJ2-7, is KAGVTQTPRYLIKTRGQQVTLSCSPISGHRSVSWYQQTPGQGLQFLFEYFSETQRNKGNFPGRFSGRQFSNSRSEMNVSTLELGDSALYLCASSPGQGKYYEQYFGPGTRLTVT.

The J gene is TRBJ1-2, the V gene TRBV23-1; D may be TRBD1 (6 bases). TRBV23-1 carries the ORF label, with uncertain function. Trimming removed 5 bases from V and 4 bases from J, with 11 bases in between. The CDR3 is 13 residues long. CDR3 residues: CASSEGTIYGYTF. The CDR3 DNA follows: TGCGCCAGCAGTGAAGGGACAATCTATGGCTACACCTTC.

V usage is TRBV27 and J usage is TRBJ2-3; 13 positions match TRBD2. The germline CDR1 and CDR2 sequences are MNHEY and SMNVEV (reference sequence). CDR3 length equals 15 residues. Trimming at V came to 6 bases and at J to 7 bases, leaving 7 bases not matched to a gene. The DNA for the CDR3 is TGTGCCAGCAGCCCACTAGCGGGGGGGCGGAATACGCAGTATTTT. This translates into CASSPLAGGRNTQYF.

V gene TRBV18 combines with J gene TRBJ1-6; a possible D gene is TRBD1 (6 bases). Trimming took off 0 bases at V and 6 bases at J, with 9 bases between the two ends. CDR1 is KGHSH, CDR2 LQKENI, per germline. This CDR3 has 15 residues. This chain's CDR3 is CASSPPGQSNSPLHF. The CDR3 DNA reads TGTGCCAGCTCACCACCAGGACAGTCTAATTCACCCCTCCACTTT. The whole variable domain, filled in from reference TRBV18 and TRBJ1-6, reads NAGVMQNPRHLVRRRGQEARLRCSPMKGHSHVYWYRQLPEEGLKFMVYLQKENIIDESGMPKERFSAEFPKEGPSILRIQQVVRGDSAAYFCASSPPGQSNSPLHFGNGTRLTVT.

V usage is TRBV6-4 and J usage is TRBJ1-2, with 8 positions matching TRBD1. J lost 2 bases, V lost 6 bases, and 2 bases had no gene match. There are 13 residues in the CDR3. The V gene's germline CDR1 is MRHNA and CDR2 SNTAGT. The CDR3 DNA is TGTGCCAGCAGGGGACAGGCCAACTATGGCTACACCTTC. Translating gives CASRGQANYGYTF.

V gene TRBV30 combines with J gene TRBJ1-5; 7 bases match TRBD1. The V segment lost 3 bases and the J segment 1 base; nucleotides outside the gene matches: 12. Germline loops: CDR1 GTSNPN, CDR2 SVGIG (reference sequence). This CDR3 is built from 17 residues. This chain's CDR3 is CAWSPPRGLKSNQPQHF. In nucleotides, the CDR3 is TGTGCCTGGAGCCCCCCAAGGGGGCTCAAAAGCAATCAGCCCCAGCATTTT.

The sample holds a few counts of this clone. The chain uses TRBV6-6 and TRBJ1-1; D remains unclear. Germline loops: CDR1 MNHNY, CDR2 SVGAGI (reference sequence). This CDR3 spans 12 amino acids. V lost 5 bases to trimming and J lost 8 bases, with 12 bases between them. DNA for the CDR3: TGTGCCAGCAGTCCCGACGGGAAGGAAGCTTTCTTT. Translating it yields CASSPDGKEAFF.

V and J are TRBV3-1 (or the pseudogene TRBV3-2) and TRBJ1-2; D remains ambiguous. Trimming removed 1 base from V and 3 bases from J, with 15 bases in between. Germline V CDR1 and CDR2: LGHDT, YNNKEL (reference sequence). The length of the CDR3 is 16 residues. This chain's CDR3 is CASSQGGVRRHYGYTF. CDR3 in DNA: TGTGCCAGCAGCCAAGGAGGAGTGCGGAGGCACTATGGCTACACCTTC.

The chain recombines TRBV7-6 with TRBJ1-5; 7 bases are a match to TRBD1. Losses at the gene ends were 2 bases for V and 3 bases for J; bases not matched to a gene: 13. The germline V gene has CDR1 SGHVS and CDR2 FNYEAQ. The CDR3 has 18 residues. CDR3 coding DNA: TGTGCCAGCAGCTTATATAGGGGGGACAGCTCTTTCAATCAGCCCCAGCATTTT. Its translation is CASSLYRGDSSFNQPQHF.

This chain joins TRBV11-2 and TRBJ1-2; D is ambiguous. CDR1 is SGHAT, CDR2 FQNNGV, per germline. The CDR3 is 13 residues long. V dropped 1 base and J dropped 4 bases, with 7 bases sitting between them. The CDR3 sequence is CASSLGGSYGYTF. The DNA for the CDR3 is TGTGCCAGCAGCTTAGGAGGGAGCTATGGCTACACCTTC.

V is TRBV30 and J is TRBJ2-7; 9 bases line up with TRBD2. The CDR3 has 14 residues. Per germline, CDR1 GTSNPN and CDR2 SVGIG (reference sequence). V lost 4 bases to trimming and J lost 2 bases; unmatched junction nucleotides: 6. Here the CDR3 DNA reads TGTGCCTGGAACCCAGCGGGGGGACCCTACGAGCAGTACTTC. Its translation is CAWNPAGGPYEQYF.

The chain uses TRBV19 and TRBJ1-2, with TRBD1 identical over 9 bases. V lost 6 bases, J lost 8 bases, and 10 bases stayed unmatched. The germline V gene encodes CDR1 LNHDA and CDR2 SQIVND (reference sequence). This CDR3 spans 14 amino acids. DNA of the CDR3: TGTGCCAGTAGGGACAGGGGACAGAACACGGGCTACACCTTC. It encodes CASRDRGQNTGYTF.

V gene TRBV18 combines with J gene TRBJ1-1, with a tentative D call TRBD1 (6 bases). CDR3 length: 17 amino acids. Germline CDR1 and CDR2: KGHSH and LQKENI. The V gene lost 1 base and the J gene lost 1 base, with 16 bases spanning the gap. This CDR3 is CASSPRMNRAGNTEAFF. CDR3 sequence (DNA): TGTGCCAGCTCACCACGAATGAACAGGGCTGGGAACACTGAAGCTTTCTTT.

The chain has TRBV5-8 and TRBJ2-4; TRBD1 aligns across 8 bases. J gave up 10 bases and V 1 base, and 1 base lay outside the gene matches. Germline V gene lookup returns CDR1 SGHTS and CDR2 YDEGEE. The CDR3 contains 12 residues. This chain's CDR3 is CASSLRQGIQYF. In nucleotides, the CDR3 is TGTGCCAGCAGCTTGAGACAGGGGATTCAGTACTTC.